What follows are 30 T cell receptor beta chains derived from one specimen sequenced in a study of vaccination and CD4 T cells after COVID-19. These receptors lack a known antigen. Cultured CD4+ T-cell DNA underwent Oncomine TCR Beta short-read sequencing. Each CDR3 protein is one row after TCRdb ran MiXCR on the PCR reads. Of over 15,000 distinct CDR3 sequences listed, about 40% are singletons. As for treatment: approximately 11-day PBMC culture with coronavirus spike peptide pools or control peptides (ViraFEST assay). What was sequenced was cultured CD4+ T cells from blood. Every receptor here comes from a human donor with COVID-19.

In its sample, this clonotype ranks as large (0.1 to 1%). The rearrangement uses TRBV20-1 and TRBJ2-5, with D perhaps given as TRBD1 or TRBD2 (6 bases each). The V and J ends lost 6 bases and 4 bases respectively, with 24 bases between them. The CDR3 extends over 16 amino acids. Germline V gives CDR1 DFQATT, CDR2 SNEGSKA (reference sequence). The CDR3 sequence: CSASRVGGFSGETQYF. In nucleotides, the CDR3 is TGCAGTGCCAGTCGTGTCGGGGGCTTTTCGGGAGAGACCCAGTACTTC.

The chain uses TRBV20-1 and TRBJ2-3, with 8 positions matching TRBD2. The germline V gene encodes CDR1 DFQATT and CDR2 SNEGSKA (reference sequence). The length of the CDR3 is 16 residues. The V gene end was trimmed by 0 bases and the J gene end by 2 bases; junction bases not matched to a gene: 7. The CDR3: CSARDLVAGPTDTQYF. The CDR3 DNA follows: TGCAGTGCTAGAGATCTGGTAGCGGGGCCCACAGATACGCAGTATTTT.

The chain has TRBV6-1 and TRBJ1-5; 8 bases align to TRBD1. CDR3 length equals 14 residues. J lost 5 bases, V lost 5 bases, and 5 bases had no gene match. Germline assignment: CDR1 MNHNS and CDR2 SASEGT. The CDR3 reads CASSKDREDQPQHF. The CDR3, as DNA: TGTGCCAGCAGTAAGGACAGGGAAGATCAGCCCCAGCATTTT.

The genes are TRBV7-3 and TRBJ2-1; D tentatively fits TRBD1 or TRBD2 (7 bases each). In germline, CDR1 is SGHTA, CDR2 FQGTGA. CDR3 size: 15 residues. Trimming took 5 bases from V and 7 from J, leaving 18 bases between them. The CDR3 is CASSLAAQGRNEQFF. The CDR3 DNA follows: TGTGCCAGCAGCCTAGCGGCACAGGGGCGGAATGAGCAGTTCTTC.

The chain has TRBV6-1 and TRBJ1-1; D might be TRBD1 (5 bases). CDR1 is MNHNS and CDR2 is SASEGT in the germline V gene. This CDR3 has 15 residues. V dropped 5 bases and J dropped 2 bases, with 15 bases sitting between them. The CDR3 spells CASSTRGTGNTEAFF. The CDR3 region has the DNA TGTGCCAGCAGTACGCGCGGGACGGGAAACACTGAAGCTTTCTTT.

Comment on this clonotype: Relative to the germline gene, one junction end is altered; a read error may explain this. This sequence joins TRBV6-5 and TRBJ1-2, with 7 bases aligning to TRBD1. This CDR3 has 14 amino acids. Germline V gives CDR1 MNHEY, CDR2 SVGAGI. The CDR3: CASSYSRTGFLFLF. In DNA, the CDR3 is TGTGCCAGCAGTTACTCCAGGACAGGCTTTCTTTTCCTCTTC.

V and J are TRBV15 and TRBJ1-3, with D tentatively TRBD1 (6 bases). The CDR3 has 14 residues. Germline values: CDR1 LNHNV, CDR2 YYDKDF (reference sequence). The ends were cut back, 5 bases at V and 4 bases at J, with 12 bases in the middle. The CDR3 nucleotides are TGTGCCACCAGCGAGGGGGGGCTCGGAAACACCATATATTTT. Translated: CATSEGGLGNTIYF.

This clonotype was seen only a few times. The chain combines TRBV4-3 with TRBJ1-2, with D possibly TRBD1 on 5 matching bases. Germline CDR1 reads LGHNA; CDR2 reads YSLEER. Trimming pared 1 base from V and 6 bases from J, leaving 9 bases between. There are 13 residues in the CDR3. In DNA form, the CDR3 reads TGCGCCAGCAGCCAAGGGGGGAGGGATGGCTACACCTTC. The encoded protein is CASSQGGRDGYTF.

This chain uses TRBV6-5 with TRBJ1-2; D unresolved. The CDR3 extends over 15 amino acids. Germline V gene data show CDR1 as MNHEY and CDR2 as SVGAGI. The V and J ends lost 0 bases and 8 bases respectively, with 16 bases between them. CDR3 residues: CASSYSIIEIGGYTF. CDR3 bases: TGTGCCAGCAGTTACTCGATCATAGAGATAGGAGGCTACACCTTC.

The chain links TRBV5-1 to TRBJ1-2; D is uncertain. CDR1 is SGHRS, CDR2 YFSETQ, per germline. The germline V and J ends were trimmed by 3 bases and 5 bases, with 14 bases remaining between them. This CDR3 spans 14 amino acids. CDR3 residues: CASSSGQATYGYTF. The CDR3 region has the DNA TGCGCCAGCAGCTCCGGGCAGGCAACGTATGGCTACACCTTC.

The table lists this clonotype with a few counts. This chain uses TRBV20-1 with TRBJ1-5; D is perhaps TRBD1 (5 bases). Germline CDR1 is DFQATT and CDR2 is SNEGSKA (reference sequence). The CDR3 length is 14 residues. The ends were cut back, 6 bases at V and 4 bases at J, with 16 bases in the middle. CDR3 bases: TGCAGTGCCCAATCAGGGTCGACGAATCAGCCCCAGCATTTT. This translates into CSAQSGSTNQPQHF.

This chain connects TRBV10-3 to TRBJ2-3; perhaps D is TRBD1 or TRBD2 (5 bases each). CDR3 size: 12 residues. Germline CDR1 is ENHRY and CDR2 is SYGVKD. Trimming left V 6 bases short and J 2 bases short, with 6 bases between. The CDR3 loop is CAIRGDTDTQYF. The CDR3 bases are TGTGCCATCAGGGGGGACACAGATACGCAGTATTTT.

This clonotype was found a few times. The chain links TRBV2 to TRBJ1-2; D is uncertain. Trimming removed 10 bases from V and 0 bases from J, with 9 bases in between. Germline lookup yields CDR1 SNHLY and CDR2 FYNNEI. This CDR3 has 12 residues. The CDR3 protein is CAIQTANYGYTF. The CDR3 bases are TGTGCCATACAGACCGCTAACTATGGCTACACCTTC.

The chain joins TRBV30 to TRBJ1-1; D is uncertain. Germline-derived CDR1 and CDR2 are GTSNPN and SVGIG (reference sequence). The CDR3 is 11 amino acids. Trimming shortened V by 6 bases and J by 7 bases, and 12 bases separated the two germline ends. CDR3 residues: CACRIEGEAFF. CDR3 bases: TGTGCCTGTCGAATTGAGGGTGAAGCTTTCTTT. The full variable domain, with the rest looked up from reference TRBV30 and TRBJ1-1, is SQTIHQWPATLVQPVGSPLSLECTVEGTSNPNLYWYRQAAGRGLQLLFYSVGIGQISSEVPQNLSASRPQDRQFILSSKKLLLSDSGFYLCACRIEGEAFFGQGTRLTVV.

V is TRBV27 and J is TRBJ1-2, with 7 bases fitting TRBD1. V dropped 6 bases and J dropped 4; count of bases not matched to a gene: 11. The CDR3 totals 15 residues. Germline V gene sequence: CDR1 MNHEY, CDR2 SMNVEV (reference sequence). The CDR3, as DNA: TGTGCCAGCAGGGCTGAGGACAGGTTTATCTATGGCTACACCTTC. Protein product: CASRAEDRFIYGYTF.

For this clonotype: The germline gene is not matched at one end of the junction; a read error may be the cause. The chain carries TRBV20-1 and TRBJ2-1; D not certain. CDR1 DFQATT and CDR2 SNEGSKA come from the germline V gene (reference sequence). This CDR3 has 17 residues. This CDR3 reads CSARAIRGASSYNEQFF. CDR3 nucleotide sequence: TGCAGTGCCAGAGCTATTAGAGGCGCGAGCTCCTACAATGAGCAGTTCTTC.

CDR3: CASSLTRGPGELFF. DNA for the CDR3: TGTGCCAGCAGCTTGACCAGGGGACCCGGGGAGCTGTTTTTT. The chain is built from TRBV11-1 and TRBJ2-2; D possibly corresponds to TRBD1 (6 bases). Trimming removed 3 bases from V and 6 bases from J, with 11 bases in between. The CDR3 is 14 residues long. The germline gives CDR1 SGHAT, CDR2 FQDESV (reference sequence). Supplemented by reference TRBV11-1 and TRBJ2-2, the full variable domain reads EAEVAQSPRYKITEKSQAVAFWCDPISGHATLYWYRQILGQGPELLVQFQDESVVDDSQLPKDRFSAERLKGVDSTLKIQPAELGDSAMYLCASSLTRGPGELFFGEGSRLTVL.

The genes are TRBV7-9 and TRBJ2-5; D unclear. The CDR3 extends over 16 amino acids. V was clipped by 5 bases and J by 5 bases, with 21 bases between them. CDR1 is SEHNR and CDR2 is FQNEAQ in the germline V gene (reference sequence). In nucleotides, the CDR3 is TGTGCCAGCAGCCCCCGAGGAGCACCCTCTCAGGAGACCCAGTACTTC. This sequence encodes CASSPRGAPSQETQYF.

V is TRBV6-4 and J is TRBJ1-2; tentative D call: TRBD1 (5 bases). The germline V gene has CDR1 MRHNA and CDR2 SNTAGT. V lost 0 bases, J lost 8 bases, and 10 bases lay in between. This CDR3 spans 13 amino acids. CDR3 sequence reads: CASSDSGGWGYTF. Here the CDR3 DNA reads TGTGCCAGCAGTGACTCTGGGGGTTGGGGCTACACCTTC.

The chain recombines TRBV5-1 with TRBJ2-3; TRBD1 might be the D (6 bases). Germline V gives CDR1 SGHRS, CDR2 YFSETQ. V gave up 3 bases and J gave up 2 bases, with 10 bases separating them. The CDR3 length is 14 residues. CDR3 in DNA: TGCGCCAGCAGCTACCGGGACAACACAGATACGCAGTATTTT. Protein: CASSYRDNTDTQYF.

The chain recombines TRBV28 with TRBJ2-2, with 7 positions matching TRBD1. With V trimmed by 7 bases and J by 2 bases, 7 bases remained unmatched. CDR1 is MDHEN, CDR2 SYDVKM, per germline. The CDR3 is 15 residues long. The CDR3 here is CASTLGQLNTGELFF. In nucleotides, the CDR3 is TGTGCCAGCACCCTGGGACAGTTAAACACCGGGGAGCTGTTTTTT.

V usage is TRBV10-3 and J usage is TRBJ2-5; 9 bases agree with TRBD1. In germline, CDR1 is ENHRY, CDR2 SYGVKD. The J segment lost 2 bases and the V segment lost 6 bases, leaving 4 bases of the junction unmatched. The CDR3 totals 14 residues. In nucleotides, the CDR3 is TGTGCCATCAGCCTTGACAGGGGGCAAGAGACCCAGTACTTC. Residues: CAISLDRGQETQYF.

The CDR3 region is CASSSLSGQTGVAQYF. DNA for the CDR3: TGTGCCAGCAGCTCCCTCTCGGGACAAACAGGTGTGGCGCAGTATTTT. The chain joins TRBV7-9 to TRBJ2-3, with D perhaps matching TRBD1 (6 bases). The CDR3 covers 16 residues. CDR1 is SEHNR, CDR2 FQNEAQ, per germline (reference sequence). V shed 4 bases and J shed 10 bases, with 24 bases lying between them.

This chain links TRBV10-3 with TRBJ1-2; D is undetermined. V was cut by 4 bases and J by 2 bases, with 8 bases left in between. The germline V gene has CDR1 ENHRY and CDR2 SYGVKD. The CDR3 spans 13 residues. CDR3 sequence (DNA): TGTGCCATCAGTGGAACGGAGAACTATGGCTACACCTTC. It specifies CAISGTENYGYTF.

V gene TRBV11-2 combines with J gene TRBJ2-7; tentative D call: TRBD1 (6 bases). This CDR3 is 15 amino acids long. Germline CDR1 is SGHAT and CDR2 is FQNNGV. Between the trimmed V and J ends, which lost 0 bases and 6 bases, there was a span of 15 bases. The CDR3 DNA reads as TGTGCCAGCAGCTTAGAAGGGGGATTTTTGGGCGAGCAGTACTTC. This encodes CASSLEGGFLGEQYF.

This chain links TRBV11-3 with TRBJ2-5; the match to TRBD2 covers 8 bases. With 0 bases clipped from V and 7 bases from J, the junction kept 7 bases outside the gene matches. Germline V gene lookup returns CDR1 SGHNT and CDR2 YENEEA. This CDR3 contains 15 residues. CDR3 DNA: TGTGCCAGCAGCTTAGATCGATCGCTAGCGGGGACCCAGTACTTC. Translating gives CASSLDRSLAGTQYF.

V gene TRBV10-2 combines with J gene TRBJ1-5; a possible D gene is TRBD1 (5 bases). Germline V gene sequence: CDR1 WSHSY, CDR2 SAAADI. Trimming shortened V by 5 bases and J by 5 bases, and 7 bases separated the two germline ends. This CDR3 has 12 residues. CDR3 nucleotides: TGCGCCAGCAGTTCGGGGGATCAGCCCCAGCATTTT. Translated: CASSSGDQPQHF.

The CDR3 DNA is TGTGCCATCCCAAACATGAACACCGGGGAGCTGTTTTTT. Translating gives CAIPNMNTGELFF. V is TRBV28 and J is TRBJ2-2, with D unresolved. The CDR3 runs to 13 residues. CDR1 is MDHEN, CDR2 SYDVKM, per germline. Between the trimmed V and J ends, which lost 10 bases and 1 base, there was a span of 10 bases. Full variable domain (rest looked up from reference TRBV28 and TRBJ2-2): DVKVTQSSRYLVKRTGEKVFLECVQDMDHENMFWYRQDPGLGLRLIYFSYDVKMKEKGDIPEGYSVSREKKERFSLILESASTNQTSMYLCAIPNMNTGELFFGEGSRLTVL.

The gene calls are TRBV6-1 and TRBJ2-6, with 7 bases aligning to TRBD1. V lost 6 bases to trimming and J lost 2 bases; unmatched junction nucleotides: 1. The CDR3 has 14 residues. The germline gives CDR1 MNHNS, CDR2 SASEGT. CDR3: CASSGTAGANVLTF. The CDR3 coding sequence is TGTGCCAGCAGCGGGACAGCTGGGGCCAACGTCCTGACTTTC.

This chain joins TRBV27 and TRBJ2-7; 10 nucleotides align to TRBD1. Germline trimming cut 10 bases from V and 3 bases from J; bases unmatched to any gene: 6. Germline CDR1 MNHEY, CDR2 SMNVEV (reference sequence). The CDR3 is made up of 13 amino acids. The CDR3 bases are TGTGCCACCGCCGGGGACAGGGGCTACGAGCAGTACTTC. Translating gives CATAGDRGYEQYF.